The 27 T cell receptor beta chains below come from one sample, sequenced in a study of cytomegalovirus exposure and HLA in healthy donors. Primers for the PCR totalled 60 Vbeta and 13 Jbeta. The method was immunoSEQ multiplex PCR; TCRdb's version includes in-frame clones alone and lacks a portion of them. The data show about 120,000 clones, with about three quarters seen just once and less than 4.5% held by the top ten. The sequencing input was PBMCs. Receptors originate from a man aged 30-40 years in good health and CMV-seronegative.

The chain joins TRBV10-3 to TRBJ2-2; perhaps TRBD1 as D (6 bases). Germline V gene lookup returns CDR1 ENHRY and CDR2 SYGVKD. V was shortened by 0 bases and J by 3 bases, with 11 bases between the two germline ends. This CDR3 is 16 amino acids long. CDR3 protein: CAISESSRGDTGELFF. CDR3 nucleotide sequence: TGTGCCATCAGTGAGTCGAGCAGGGGAGACACCGGGGAGCTGTTTTTT.

For the CDR3, the DNA is TGTGCCAGCAGCTTATATTTCAGCGGGGAGCTGTTTTTT. Encoded protein: CASSLYFSGELFF. The rearrangement joins TRBV11-2 to TRBJ2-2; no definite D call. Germline lookup yields CDR1 SGHAT and CDR2 FQNNGV. This CDR3 is 13 amino acids long. V was shortened by 2 bases and J by 7 bases, with 8 bases between the two germline ends.

This clone was seen only a few times. This rearrangement joins TRBV2 to TRBJ2-7, with D tentatively TRBD1 (8 bases). With 4 bases removed from V and 7 bases from J, the gap between germline ends came to 20 bases. In germline, CDR1 is SNHLY, CDR2 FYNNEI. The CDR3 has 15 amino acids. CDR3 protein: CASSATGGGSKEQYF. CDR3 nucleotides: TGTGCCAGCAGTGCTACAGGGGGGGGGAGTAAAGAGCAGTACTTC.

This clone was observed a single time. This rearrangement joins TRBV7-2 to TRBJ1-1; D may be TRBD1 (6 bases). The ends were cut back, 5 bases at V and 10 bases at J, with 17 bases in the middle. CDR1 is SGHTA and CDR2 is FQGNSA in the germline V gene. There are 13 residues in the CDR3. Written as DNA, the CDR3 is TGTGCCAGCAGCATAACAGGGAATTTAGGAGCTTTCTTT. This gives the protein CASSITGNLGAFF.

The genes are TRBV7-3 and TRBJ1-1; 9 nucleotides line up with TRBD1. J gave up 4 bases and V 4 bases, and 4 bases lay outside the gene matches. CDR3 size: 14 residues. Per germline, CDR1 SGHTA and CDR2 FQGTGA. CDR3 nucleotides: TGTGCCAGCAGCTCCCACAGGGGGCCCACTGAAGCTTTCTTT. Its protein is CASSSHRGPTEAFF. Full variable domain (missing parts from reference TRBV7-3 and TRBJ1-1): GAGVSQTPSNKVTEKGKYVELRCDPISGHTALYWYRQSLGQGPEFLIYFQGTGAADDSGLPNDRFFAVRPEGSVSTLKIQRTERGDSAVYLCASSSHRGPTEAFFGQGTRLTVV.

The chain joins TRBV7-9 to TRBJ1-2; D not certain. V lost 5 bases, J lost 7 bases, and 11 bases lay in between. CDR1 and CDR2 from the germline V gene are SEHNR and FQNEAQ (reference sequence). The CDR3 runs to 12 residues. CDR3 coding DNA: TGTGCCAGCAGCCTCTCAGGTTCTGGCTACACCTTC. This gives the protein CASSLSGSGYTF.

This sequence joins TRBV7-8 and TRBJ2-5; 9 bases agree with TRBD1. The CDR3 sequence is 16 residues long. Trimming took 5 bases from V and 2 from J; bases not matched to a gene: 9. Germline loops: CDR1 SGHVS, CDR2 FQNEAQ. CDR3 region: CASSPYAGTGQETQYF. The CDR3 bases are TGTGCCAGCAGCCCATACGCCGGGACAGGGCAAGAGACCCAGTACTTC.

The rearrangement links TRBV10-3 to TRBJ2-2; 8 bases align to TRBD1. The CDR3 sequence is 18 residues long. The V and J ends lost 0 bases and 4 bases, in that order; junction bases with no gene match: 10. CDR1 ENHRY and CDR2 SYGVKD come from the germline V gene. In DNA, the CDR3 is TGTGCCATCAGTGAGTCAGTCGCAGGGGGCCCCAGCACCGGGGAGCTGTTTTTT. This encodes CAISESVAGGPSTGELFF.

V is TRBV4-3 and J is TRBJ2-6; 9 nucleotides line up with TRBD1. Germline trimming cut 3 bases from V and 0 bases from J; bases unmatched to any gene: 6. The CDR3 extends over 18 amino acids. Per the germline V gene, CDR1 is LGHNA and CDR2 is YSLEER. The CDR3, as DNA: TGCGCCAGCAGCCACACCGGGACAGGGATCTCTGGGGCCAACGTCCTGACTTTC. It encodes CASSHTGTGISGANVLTF.

A remark on this clone: The junction does not match germline at one end; this may be a read error. V and J are TRBV28 and TRBJ2-7, with D maybe TRBD1 (5 bases). Germline V gene sequence: CDR1 MDHEN, CDR2 SYDVKM. The length of the CDR3 is 13 residues. The chain's CDR3 is CASSLGQGTKAHF. Here the CDR3 DNA reads TGTGCCAGCAGTTTAGGGCAGGGCACTAAGGCCCACTTC.

The chain links TRBV18 to TRBJ1-2, with D perhaps matching TRBD1 (5 bases). The CDR3 runs to 16 residues. Germline V CDR1 and CDR2: KGHSH, LQKENI. Trimming cost V 3 bases and J 1 base, with 15 bases left between them. CDR3 sequence reads: CASSPGRRGLNYGYTF. The CDR3 coding sequence is TGTGCCAGCTCACCCGGGCGGCGGGGCCTTAACTATGGCTACACCTTC.

About this clone itself: An end of the junction does not agree with germline; a read error may underlie this. This same CDR3 is encoded by further DNA sequences in the sample. The rearrangement joins TRBV7-9 to TRBJ1-1; 7 bases align to TRBD1. Germline CDR1 reads SEHNR; CDR2 reads FQNEAQ (reference sequence). The CDR3 has 17 residues. CDR3 sequence reads: CASSFPTGDLENTEAFF. DNA of the CDR3: TGTGCCAGCAGCTTCCCAACAGGGGATTTGGAGAACACTGAGGCTTTCTTT.

The V call is TRBV18, the J call TRBJ2-7; 7 bases agree with TRBD1. The length of the CDR3 is 13 residues. The germline V gene has CDR1 KGHSH and CDR2 LQKENI. J gave up 5 bases and V 3 bases, and 4 bases lay outside the gene matches. CDR3 nucleotide sequence: TGTGCCAGCTCACCGCTTGACAGGGACGAGCAGTACTTC. Amino acids: CASSPLDRDEQYF. The whole variable domain, filled in from reference TRBV18 and TRBJ2-7, reads NAGVMQNPRHLVRRRGQEARLRCSPMKGHSHVYWYRQLPEEGLKFMVYLQKENIIDESGMPKERFSAEFPKEGPSILRIQQVVRGDSAAYFCASSPLDRDEQYFGPGTRLTVT.

This clone was observed a single time. The chain is built from TRBV7-9 and TRBJ2-5, with a weak D call TRBD2 (5 bases). Germline lookup yields CDR1 SEHNR and CDR2 FQNEAQ (reference sequence). The CDR3 has 12 amino acids. Trimming took 0 bases from V and 13 from J, leaving 12 bases between them. For the CDR3, the DNA is TGTGCCAGCAGCTTAGCGCGGGCGCCCCCGTACTTC. It specifies CASSLARAPPYF.

Comment on this clone: A junction end diverges from the germline sequence, so it may reflect a read error. The chain carries TRBV7-9 and TRBJ2-5; TRBD2 agrees at 12 bases. The CDR3 has 15 residues. CDR1 and CDR2 from the germline V gene are SEHNR and FQNEAQ (reference sequence). The CDR3 is CSSSLASGGEETQYF. The CDR3 DNA reads TGTTCCAGCAGCTTAGCTAGCGGGGGGGAAGAGACCCAGTACTTC.

This clone was found once. The V call is TRBV27, the J call TRBJ1-1, with a weak D call TRBD1 (6 bases). The germline CDR1 and CDR2 sequences are MNHEY and SMNVEV (reference sequence). Trimming cost V 5 bases and J 2 bases, with 15 bases left between them. This CDR3 is built from 15 residues. The CDR3 DNA follows: TGTGCCAGCAGTCTGAACAGGGCCCTTAACACTGAAGCTTTCTTT. Protein sequence: CASSLNRALNTEAFF.

V usage is TRBV4-3 and J usage is TRBJ2-3; no reliable D call. Trimming left V 2 bases short and J 1 base short, with 10 bases between. CDR1 LGHNA and CDR2 YSLEER come from the germline V gene. The CDR3 loop spans 15 amino acids. CDR3 protein: CASSQRFTGTDTQYF. In nucleotides, the CDR3 is TGCGCCAGCAGCCAACGGTTTACTGGCACAGATACGCAGTATTTT.

This clone was seen only a few times. V and J are TRBV6-1 and TRBJ2-7, with D unclear. CDR1 and CDR2 from the germline V gene are MNHNS and SASEGT. There are 11 residues in the CDR3. V was pared by 7 bases and J by 7 bases, with 11 bases between. This CDR3 is CASTTPREQYF. The DNA of the CDR3 is TGTGCCAGCACCACTCCCCGTGAGCAGTACTTC.

V usage is TRBV4-2 and J usage is TRBJ2-7; 10 bases fit TRBD2. V was pared by 2 bases and J by 4 bases, with 8 bases of the junction left unmatched. This CDR3 has 16 residues. From germline, CDR1 is LGHNA and CDR2 YNFKEQ. CDR3 residues: CASSQLSGGGGYEQYF. The CDR3 region has the DNA TGTGCCAGCAGCCAACTAAGCGGGGGGGGTGGGTACGAGCAGTACTTC.

J is TRBJ2-7 and V is TRBV10-3; D not resolved. Germline assignment: CDR1 ENHRY and CDR2 SYGVKD. The V gene lost 4 bases and the J gene lost 2 bases, with 9 bases spanning the gap. The CDR3 runs to 13 residues. The CDR3 loop reads CAISGPFAYEQYF. The CDR3 DNA is TGTGCCATCAGTGGGCCTTTTGCCTACGAGCAGTACTTC.

This chain joins TRBV28 and TRBJ1-6, with D perhaps matching TRBD1 (6 bases). Deletions cut 7 bases from V and 2 bases from J, with 21 bases between. CDR1 is MDHEN, CDR2 SYDVKM, per germline. CDR3 length: 18 amino acids. The CDR3, as DNA: TGTGCCAGCACTCAGGGGATAGGCGAACTCGCCTATAATTCACCCCTCCACTTT. Protein product: CASTQGIGELAYNSPLHF.

This clone was seen a handful of times. The chain combines TRBV11-2 with TRBJ2-7, with 7 bases fitting TRBD1. Trimming cost V 8 bases and J 2 bases; bases outside gene matches: 6. Germline CDR1 SGHAT, CDR2 FQNNGV. CDR3 size: 13 residues. The CDR3 sequence: CASGLGQAYEQYF. The CDR3 region has the DNA TGTGCCAGCGGTCTTGGACAGGCCTACGAGCAGTACTTC.

The chain recombines TRBV7-3 with TRBJ1-5; 7 positions agree with TRBD1. This CDR3 has 16 amino acids. CDR1 and CDR2 from the germline V gene are SGHTA and FQGTGA. The trim removed 2 bases at V and 0 bases at J, leaving 4 bases unmatched. Written as DNA, the CDR3 is TGTGCCAGCAGCTTAGGGGACAGATATAGCAATCAGCCCCAGCATTTT. Its translation: CASSLGDRYSNQPQHF.

This clone appeared a single time. This chain links TRBV7-9 with TRBJ2-1, with TRBD1 matching over 9 bases. The CDR3 consists of 14 residues. V lost 4 bases and J lost 8; bases outside the gene matches: 6. Germline assignment: CDR1 SEHNR and CDR2 FQNEAQ (reference sequence). The CDR3 DNA is TGTGCCAGCAGCTCCGGGACAGGGTTCGATGAGCAGTTCTTC. Amino acids: CASSSGTGFDEQFF.

The rearrangement links TRBV5-1 to TRBJ2-7, with TRBD2 matching 9 bases. The CDR3 has 15 residues. V shed 0 bases and J 6 bases; nucleotides not matched to a gene: 7. The germline V gene encodes CDR1 SGHRS and CDR2 YFSETQ. In DNA form, the CDR3 reads TGCGCCAGCAGCTTGGTAGCGGGGGAGGCGGGCGAGCAGTACTTC. This translates into CASSLVAGEAGEQYF.

This chain links TRBV6-4 with TRBJ2-5; D may be TRBD1 (5 bases). The closer fit of TRBJ2-7 to the DNA end suggests the J call may be wrong. Germline CDR1 and CDR2: MRHNA and SNTAGT. The CDR3 length is 17 residues. The CDR3 loop reads CASSDLPGPNTGYEQYF. For the CDR3, the DNA is TGTGCCAGCAGTGACTTACCAGGCCCAAACACAGGATACGAGCAGTACTTC.

The V and J genes are TRBV29-1 and TRBJ1-3, with 9 bases matching TRBD1. This CDR3 is 16 amino acids long. V was clipped by 3 bases and J by 2 bases; unmatched bases: 8. Germline values: CDR1 SQVTM, CDR2 ANQGSEA. The CDR3 DNA is TGCAGCGTTGACCTCGGACAGGGGAGAACTGGAAACACCATATATTTT. Encoded protein: CSVDLGQGRTGNTIYF.